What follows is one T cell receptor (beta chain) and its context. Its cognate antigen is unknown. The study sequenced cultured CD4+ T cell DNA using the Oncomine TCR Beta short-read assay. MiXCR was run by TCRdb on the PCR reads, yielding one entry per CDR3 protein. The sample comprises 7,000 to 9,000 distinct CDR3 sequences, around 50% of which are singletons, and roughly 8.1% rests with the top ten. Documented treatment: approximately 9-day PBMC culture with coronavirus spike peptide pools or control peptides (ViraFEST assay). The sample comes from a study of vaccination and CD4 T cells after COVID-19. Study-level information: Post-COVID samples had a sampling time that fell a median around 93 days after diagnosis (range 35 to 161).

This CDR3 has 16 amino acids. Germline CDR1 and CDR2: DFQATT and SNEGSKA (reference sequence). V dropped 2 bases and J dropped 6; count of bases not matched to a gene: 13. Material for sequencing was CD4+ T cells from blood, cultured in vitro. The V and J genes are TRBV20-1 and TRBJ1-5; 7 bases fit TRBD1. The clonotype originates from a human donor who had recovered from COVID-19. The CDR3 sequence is CSARMGEGATSQPQHF. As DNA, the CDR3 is TGCAGTGCTAGAATGGGTGAGGGGGCGACGAGTCAGCCCCAGCATTTT.